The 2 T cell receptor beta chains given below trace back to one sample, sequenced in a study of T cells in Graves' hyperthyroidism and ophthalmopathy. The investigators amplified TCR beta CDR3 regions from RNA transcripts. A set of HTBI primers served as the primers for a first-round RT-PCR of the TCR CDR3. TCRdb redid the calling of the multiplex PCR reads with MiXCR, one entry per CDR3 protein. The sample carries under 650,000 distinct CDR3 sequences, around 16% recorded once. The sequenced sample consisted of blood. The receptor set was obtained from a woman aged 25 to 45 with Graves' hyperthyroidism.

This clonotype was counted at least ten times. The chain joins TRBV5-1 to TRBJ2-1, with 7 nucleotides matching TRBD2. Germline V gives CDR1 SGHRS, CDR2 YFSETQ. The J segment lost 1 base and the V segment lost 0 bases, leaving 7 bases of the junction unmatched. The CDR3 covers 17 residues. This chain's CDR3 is CASSLESASGSYNEQFF. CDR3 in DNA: TGCGCCAGCAGCTTGGAATCGGCTAGCGGTTCCTACAATGAGCAGTTCTTC. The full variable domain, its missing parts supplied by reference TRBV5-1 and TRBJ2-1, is KAGVTQTPRYLIKTRGQQVTLSCSPISGHRSVSWYQQTPGQGLQFLFEYFSETQRNKGNFPGRFSGRQFSNSRSEMNVSTLELGDSALYLCASSLESASGSYNEQFFGPGTRLTVL.

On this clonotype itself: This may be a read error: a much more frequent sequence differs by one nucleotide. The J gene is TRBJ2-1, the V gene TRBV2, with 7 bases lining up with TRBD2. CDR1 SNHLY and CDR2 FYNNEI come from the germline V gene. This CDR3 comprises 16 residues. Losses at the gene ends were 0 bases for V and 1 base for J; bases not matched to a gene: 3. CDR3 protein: CASSEAAGVSYNEQFF. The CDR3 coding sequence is TGTGCCAGCAGTGAAGCGGCGGGAGTGTCCTACAATGAGCAGTTCTTC.